This entry lists 23 T cell receptor beta chains sequenced from one sample in a study of T-cell memory formation after mild COVID-19. Via MiXCR, TCRdb re-called the 5' RACE reads, giving one row per CDR3 protein. The table lists 200,000 to 300,000 distinct CDR3 sequences, 16% of them singletons. The sample was PBMCs or a T cell subset sorted from them (not recorded which). These receptors all stem from a man between 18 and 35 years old who had mild COVID-19 (a few samples of this study predate the infection). Cell type and time point are not known.

At least ten counts were recorded for this clonotype. The J gene is TRBJ2-7, the V gene TRBV10-3, with 11 positions matching TRBD1. CDR3 length equals 13 residues. Germline V gene data show CDR1 as ENHRY and CDR2 as SYGVKD. V gave up 7 bases and J gave up 7 bases; unmatched junction bases: 6. The CDR3 reads CAIKGQGAVEQYV. The CDR3 DNA is TGTGCCATCAAAGGACAGGGGGCGGTTGAGCAGTACGTC.

This clonotype was recorded at least ten times. The rearrangement joins TRBV18 to TRBJ2-3; D may be TRBD2 (7 bases). The length of the CDR3 is 16 residues. With 3 bases removed from V and 5 bases from J, the gap between germline ends came to 18 bases. Germline assignment: CDR1 KGHSH and CDR2 LQKENI. This chain's CDR3 is CASSPSGRGPQDTQYF. The CDR3 nucleotides read TGTGCCAGCTCACCGTCGGGGCGGGGGCCTCAAGATACGCAGTATTTT.

The CDR3 sequence: CASSRFMDTGYYEQYF. The CDR3 DNA follows: TGCGCCAGCAGCCGATTCATGGACACCGGGTACTACGAGCAGTACTTC. This chain joins TRBV4-1 and TRBJ2-7, with TRBD1 as a possible D gene (5 bases). From germline, CDR1 is MGHRA and CDR2 YSYEKL. V lost 4 bases and J 3 bases, leaving 19 bases between the germline ends. This CDR3 comprises 16 residues.

There are a few counts of this clonotype. J is TRBJ1-3 and V is TRBV4-1; 10 nucleotides agree with TRBD1. V shed 2 bases and J 3 bases; nucleotides not matched to a gene: 7. CDR3 size: 17 residues. CDR1 is MGHRA, CDR2 YSYEKL, per germline. The CDR3 loop is CASSQWRQGASGNTIYF. In nucleotides, the CDR3 is TGCGCCAGCAGCCAATGGAGACAGGGGGCTAGTGGAAACACCATATATTTT.

This clonotype occurred once. A junction boundary mismatches the germline segment, possibly from a read error. The genes are TRBV7-9 and TRBJ1-6, with unresolved D. CDR3 length: 15 residues. Per germline, CDR1 SEHNR and CDR2 FQNEAQ (reference sequence). The CDR3 bases are TGTGCCAGCAGCTTAGGGCGGCTTGGGAATTCACCCATCCACTTT. The encoded protein is CASSLGRLGNSPIHF.

The chain employs TRBV5-6 and TRBJ2-6; TRBD2 agrees at 7 bases. This CDR3 contains 15 residues. Germline loops: CDR1 SGHDT, CDR2 YYEEEE. V lost 6 bases to trimming and J lost 2 bases; unmatched junction nucleotides: 5. CDR3 amino acids: CASTPGLAGANVLTF. CDR3 DNA: TGTGCCAGCACCCCCGGACTAGCTGGGGCCAACGTCCTGACTTTC.

This chain connects TRBV2 to TRBJ2-3; D perhaps matches TRBD1 (6 bases). The CDR3 has 14 amino acids. V gave up 2 bases and J gave up 10 bases, with 16 bases separating them. CDR1 and CDR2 (germline): SNHLY, FYNNEI. CDR3 protein: CASSEQALQGSQYF. DNA of the CDR3: TGTGCCAGCAGTGAACAGGCCCTTCAGGGGTCGCAGTATTTT.

This clonotype occurred a few times. V is TRBV7-3 and J is TRBJ2-2; D possibly corresponds to TRBD1 (6 bases). CDR3 length equals 15 residues. V was trimmed by 6 bases and J by 0 bases, leaving 11 bases between them. CDR1 is SGHTA and CDR2 is FQGTGA in the germline V gene. The chain's CDR3 is CASSSDSANTGELFF. CDR3 DNA sequence: TGTGCCAGCAGTTCGGACAGCGCGAACACCGGGGAGCTGTTTTTT.

V usage is TRBV5-1 and J usage is TRBJ2-1; maybe TRBD2 (6 bases). CDR1 SGHRS and CDR2 YFSETQ come from the germline V gene. The CDR3 loop spans 16 amino acids. Trimming cost V 2 bases and J 0 bases, with 12 bases left between them. CDR3 amino acids: CASSLERASSYNEQFF. DNA for the CDR3: TGCGCCAGCAGCTTAGAGCGGGCAAGCTCCTACAATGAGCAGTTCTTC.

The genes are TRBV5-1 and TRBJ2-7; D gene unclear. The germline CDR1 and CDR2 sequences are SGHRS and YFSETQ. V lost 2 bases and J lost 3, with 9 bases in between. The CDR3 has 13 amino acids. CDR3 nucleotide sequence: TGCGCCAGCAGCTTTCAGGATGGCTACGAGCAGTACGTC. Encoded protein: CASSFQDGYEQYV.

Only a few counts were recorded for this clonotype. The chain is built from TRBV20-1 and TRBJ1-5, with D uncertain. Germline V lookup: CDR1 DFQATT, CDR2 SNEGSKA (reference sequence). Trimming shortened V by 1 base and J by 2 bases, and 9 bases separated the two germline ends. This CDR3 contains 14 residues. The DNA of the CDR3 is TGCAGTGCTAGAGGAGATTCGGGCAATCAGCCCCAGCATTTT. Translating gives CSARGDSGNQPQHF.

This clonotype has more than one count but fewer than ten. The chain carries TRBV6-1 and TRBJ1-3; D gene uncertain. The CDR3 is 16 residues long. Trimming took off 4 bases at V and 0 bases at J, with 13 bases between the two ends. Germline V lookup: CDR1 MNHNS, CDR2 SASEGT. CDR3: CASSVSRTASGNTIYF. As DNA, the CDR3 is TGTGCCAGCAGTGTATCCCGGACGGCCTCTGGAAACACCATATATTTT.

The chain recombines TRBV20-1 with TRBJ2-1; TRBD2 agrees at 11 bases. The CDR3 length is 19 residues. Germline V gene data show CDR1 as DFQATT and CDR2 as SNEGSKA (reference sequence). After removal of 5 bases from V and 8 bases from J, the junction contained 23 bases not matched to a gene. CDR3 amino acids: CSAPPPLGSGGAIGYEQFF. CDR3 in DNA: TGCAGTGCTCCTCCACCTCTGGGTAGCGGGGGGGCCATAGGCTATGAGCAGTTCTTC.

This clonotype was detected only a few times. The V call is TRBV10-3, the J call TRBJ1-2, with 9 bases aligning to TRBD1. CDR1 and CDR2 (germline): ENHRY, SYGVKD. This CDR3 contains 14 residues. V lost 6 bases, J lost 3 bases, and 5 bases stayed unmatched. The chain's CDR3 is CAIRGTGKDYGYTF. The CDR3 nucleotides read TGTGCCATCAGAGGGACAGGGAAGGACTATGGCTACACCTTC.

This chain connects TRBV10-3 to TRBJ2-6; D ambiguous. The germline V gene has CDR1 ENHRY and CDR2 SYGVKD. The CDR3 covers 14 residues. Between the trimmed V and J ends, which lost 6 bases and 6 bases, there was a span of 12 bases. The CDR3 region is CAISRALEANVLTF. The CDR3, as DNA: TGTGCCATCAGCAGAGCTCTGGAGGCCAACGTCCTGACTTTC.

This clonotype has a count of ten or more. The CDR3 DNA sequence: TGTGCCAGCAGCTCAACTTTGAACATTCAGTACTTC. Its protein product is CASSSTLNIQYF. The chain combines TRBV5-6 with TRBJ2-4; D is uncertain. The V end was cut by 3 bases, the J end by 7 bases, with 8 bases between. Germline-derived CDR1 and CDR2 are SGHDT and YYEEEE. The CDR3 spans 12 residues.

V and J are TRBV6-5 and TRBJ2-7; D is perhaps TRBD2 (5 bases). CDR3 size: 14 residues. Per germline, CDR1 MNHEY and CDR2 SVGAGI. Between the trimmed V and J ends, which lost 2 bases and 3 bases, there was a span of 11 bases. The chain's CDR3 is CASSYGGQDYEQYF. As DNA, the CDR3 is TGTGCCAGCAGTTACGGAGGTCAGGACTACGAGCAGTACTTC.

This chain links TRBV29-1 with TRBJ1-3; D remains ambiguous. V lost 0 bases and J 0 bases, leaving 6 bases between the germline ends. This CDR3 has 14 residues. Germline CDR1 SQVTM, CDR2 ANQGSEA. The CDR3: CSVEERNSGNTIYF. CDR3 nucleotide sequence: TGCAGCGTTGAAGAACGGAACTCTGGAAACACCATATATTTT. The full variable domain, its missing parts supplied by reference TRBV29-1 and TRBJ1-3, is SAVISQKPSRDICQRGTSLTIQCQVDSQVTMMFWYRQQPGQSLTLIATANQGSEATYESGFVIDKFPISRPNLTFSTLTVSNMSPEDSSIYLCSVEERNSGNTIYFGEGSWLTVV.

The J gene is TRBJ1-1, the V gene TRBV11-2, with D possibly being TRBD1 (6 bases). CDR1 is SGHAT, CDR2 FQNNGV, per germline. This CDR3 comprises 15 residues. With 1 base removed from V and 0 bases from J, the gap between germline ends came to 9 bases. The DNA for the CDR3 is TGTGCCAGCAGCTTAGCGGGGGCCATGAACACTGAAGCTTTCTTT. Its translation is CASSLAGAMNTEAFF.

The chain employs TRBV24-1 and TRBJ2-1; 13 bases line up with TRBD2. With V trimmed by 5 bases and J by 8 bases, 5 bases remained unmatched. The germline V gene encodes CDR1 KGHDR and CDR2 SFDVKD. The length of the CDR3 is 15 residues. CDR3 sequence (DNA): TGTGCCACCAGTGGGCGGACTAGCGGGGGTTATGAGCAGTTCTTC. It translates to CATSGRTSGGYEQFF.

The CDR3 DNA is TGTGCCAGCAGTGAAGGGGTTTACACTGAAGCTTTCTTT. Residues: CASSEGVYTEAFF. The chain is built from TRBV6-1 and TRBJ1-1; unclear D gene. CDR3 length: 13 residues. Germline V CDR1 and CDR2: MNHNS, SASEGT. Between the trimmed V and J ends, which lost 1 base and 3 bases, there was a span of 6 bases.

This clonotype occurred a few times. This chain uses TRBV7-2 with TRBJ1-1, with a weak D call TRBD1 (5 bases). The CDR3 length is 16 residues. V lost 3 bases and J 1 base, leaving 15 bases between the germline ends. Germline V lookup: CDR1 SGHTA, CDR2 FQGNSA. Written as DNA, the CDR3 is TGTGCCAGCAGCTTCACGGAGGGACGGGGGAACACTGAAGCTTTCTTT. It is translated as CASSFTEGRGNTEAFF.

This clonotype turned up a few times. The chain joins TRBV6-1 to TRBJ2-2; the D is unclear. Deletions cut 7 bases from V and 2 bases from J, with 5 bases between. CDR3 length equals 12 residues. Germline loops: CDR1 MNHNS, CDR2 SASEGT. The CDR3 DNA is TGTGCCAGCAAACGAAACACCGGGGAGCTGTTTTTT. Translated: CASKRNTGELFF.